Listed below are T cell receptor beta chains from one sample, sequenced in a study of blood T cell repertoires in COVID-19. The method was immunoSEQ multiplex PCR; TCRdb's version includes in-frame clones alone and lacks a portion of them. The table shows almost 350,000 clones, with around 90% occurring only once. The specimen was peripheral blood. The receptors come from a woman aged 60-70 years with COVID-19, enrolled during active disease. CDR3s include the opening cysteine and the closing phenylalanine or tryptophan. The D gene is left open where the match is weak. The size of a clone is reported for some rows only, either as once, few or many, or as a class for expanded clones.

D: TRBD1; J: TRBJ1-2; V: TRBV18; size: .; CDR3: CASSPYSTDRGHYGYTF; DNA: TGTGCCAGCTCACCATATAGTACGGACAGGGGGCACTATGGCTACACCTTC
D: .; J: TRBJ1-4; V: TRBV27; size: .; CDR3: CASSLSYWEGFREKLFF; DNA: TGTGCCAGCAGTTTATCTTACTGGGAGGGTTTTCGGGAAAAACTGTTTTTT
D: .; J: TRBJ1-4; V: TRBV4-1; size: .; CDR3: CASSKQRDATNEKLFF; DNA: TGCGCCAGCAGCAAACAACGGGATGCAACTAATGAAAAACTGTTTTTT
D: .; J: TRBJ1-1; V: TRBV10-3; size: .; CDR3: CAISTGLNTEAFF; DNA: TGTGCCATCAGTACAGGCCTGAACACTGAAGCTTTCTTT
D: .; J: TRBJ1-5; V: TRBV6-2/TRBV6-3; size: once; CDR3: CASSYGPQGQPQHF; DNA: TGTGCCAGCAGTTATGGGCCCCAGGGTCAGCCCCAGCATTTT
D: TRBD1; J: TRBJ1-3; V: TRBV18; size: .; CDR3: CASSPGQGLSGNTIYF; DNA: TGTGCCAGCTCACCGGGACAGGGGTTATCTGGAAACACCATATATTTT
D: .; J: TRBJ1-1; V: TRBV14; size: .; CDR3: CASSQDLGTPEAFF; DNA: TGTGCCAGCAGCCAAGATCTAGGGACACCAGAAGCTTTCTTT
D: TRBD2; J: TRBJ2-7; V: TRBV5-1; size: .; CDR3: CASSLIGAGYEQYF; DNA: TGCGCCAGCAGCTTAATAGGAGCGGGATACGAGCAGTACTTC
D: TRBD2; J: TRBJ2-3; V: TRBV7-3; size: .; CDR3: CASSLGLLAGGRDTQYF; DNA: TGTGCCAGCAGCTTAGGGCTACTAGCGGGGGGCCGAGATACGCAGTATTTT
D: TRBD1; J: TRBJ1-1; V: TRBV3-1/TRBV3-2; size: once; CDR3: CASKGTVNTEAFF; DNA: TGTGCCAGCAAGGGGACAGTGAACACTGAAGCTTTCTTT
D: .; J: TRBJ1-2; V: TRBV28; size: .; CDR3: CASSLRERAGYTF; DNA: TGTGCCAGCAGTTTACGGGAGAGGGCGGGCTACACCTTC
D: .; J: TRBJ1-5; V: TRBV6-5; size: .; CDR3: CASRPPGNNQPQHF; DNA: TGTGCCAGCAGACCCCCGGGAAACAATCAGCCCCAGCATTTT
D: .; J: TRBJ1-4; V: TRBV2; size: .; CDR3: CASRWGGPTTNEKLFF; DNA: TGTGCCAGCAGGTGGGGGGGACCTACCACTAATGAAAAACTGTTTTTT